The 30 T cell receptor beta chains given below trace back to one sample, sequenced in a study of T-cell reconstitution after alpha-beta-depleted transplantation in children. Researchers prepared the TCRbeta library using unique molecular identifiers, the study reports. Each CDR3 protein gets one entry after TCRdb re-called the PCR reads with MiXCR. The sample lists more than 85,000 distinct CDR3 sequences, less than 6% occurring once. The sample was PBMCs, mostly from graft donor cells, taken 60 days after TCRalphabeta/CD19-depleted stem cell transplant. These receptors originate from a female patient aged 2 to 10 who had a stem cell transplant for Fanconi anemia, so the T cells may come from the graft donor.

There are many counts of this clonotype. V is TRBV10-3 and J is TRBJ2-3; the D is unclear. Trimming shortened V by 3 bases and J by 4 bases, and 11 bases separated the two germline ends. Looked up from germline, CDR1 is ENHRY and CDR2 is SYGVKD. This CDR3 is 14 amino acids long. This CDR3 is CAISEGSRSDTQYF. CDR3 nucleotides: TGTGCCATCAGTGAAGGTTCCCGCTCAGATACGCAGTATTTT.

This clonotype was counted at least ten times. The V call is TRBV20-1, the J call TRBJ2-1; TRBD2 agrees at 7 bases. After removal of 3 bases from V and 5 bases from J, the junction contained 7 bases not matched to a gene. The CDR3 loop spans 14 amino acids. Germline V gives CDR1 DFQATT, CDR2 SNEGSKA (reference sequence). The CDR3 coding sequence is TGCAGTGCTAGTCAGGGAGGGAGGAACAATGAGCAGTTCTTC. The encoded protein is CSASQGGRNNEQFF.

This clonotype was observed a few times. The rearrangement joins TRBV20-1 to TRBJ1-5, with D unclear. This CDR3 comprises 14 residues. The germline CDR1 and CDR2 sequences are DFQATT and SNEGSKA (reference sequence). Trimming left V 0 bases short and J 0 bases short, with 6 bases between. Here the CDR3 DNA reads TGCAGTGCTAGAGATCCTTATAGCAATCAGCCCCAGCATTTT. Its translation: CSARDPYSNQPQHF.

The sample holds many counts of this clonotype. The chain recombines TRBV12-3 or TRBV12-4 with TRBJ2-3; possibly TRBD2 for D (7 bases). CDR3 length equals 15 residues. V dropped 3 bases and J dropped 4 bases, with 14 bases sitting between them. The CDR3 loop reads CASSFAGAGADTQYF. The CDR3 DNA is TGTGCCAGCAGTTTCGCGGGGGCGGGCGCAGATACGCAGTATTTT.

This clonotype has a count of ten or more. This chain uses TRBV29-1 with TRBJ2-3, with 10 bases matching TRBD1. The germline CDR1 and CDR2 sequences are SQVTM and ANQGSEA. V shed 4 bases and J 4 bases; nucleotides not matched to a gene: 5. The CDR3 loop spans 14 amino acids. For the CDR3, the DNA is TGCAGCGTTGCAAGACAGGGGGCCGCAGATACGCAGTATTTT. This codes for CSVARQGAADTQYF.

Regarding this clonotype: A much larger clone differs from this one at a single base, so this may be a read error. The chain is built from TRBV12-3 or TRBV12-4 and TRBJ1-5; TRBD1 agrees at 8 bases. This CDR3 is built from 15 residues. CDR3 sequence (DNA): TGTGCCAGCAGTTCAGAGGACAGGGACAATCAGCCCGAGCATTTT. Its protein product is CASSSEDRDNQPEHF.

This clonotype was seen at least ten times. V is TRBV7-2 and J is TRBJ2-7; D remains ambiguous. This CDR3 has 14 residues. V lost 3 bases and J 2 bases, leaving 11 bases between the germline ends. Per the germline V gene, CDR1 is SGHTA and CDR2 is FQGNSA. DNA for the CDR3: TGTGCCAGCAGCTTTAGTAGGTTCCCCTACGAGCAGTACTTC. The encoded protein is CASSFSRFPYEQYF.

This clonotype has just a few counts. The rearrangement joins TRBV28 to TRBJ2-5; the D gene is possibly TRBD2 (5 bases). Germline V gene sequence: CDR1 MDHEN, CDR2 SYDVKM. The V end was cut by 9 bases, the J end by 2 bases, with 16 bases between. This CDR3 is 14 amino acids long. CDR3 nucleotide sequence: TGTGCCAGTTTGGACCGCGGGCTACAAGAGACCCAGTACTTC. This codes for CASLDRGLQETQYF.

This clonotype was observed at least ten times. The V and J genes are TRBV29-1 and TRBJ1-1; D is unresolved. Trimming took off 6 bases at V and 3 bases at J, with 11 bases between the two ends. The CDR3 consists of 12 residues. Per the germline V gene, CDR1 is SQVTM and CDR2 is ANQGSEA. This CDR3 reads CSVWTGDTEAFF. The CDR3 DNA follows: TGCAGCGTCTGGACCGGGGACACTGAAGCTTTCTTT.

In this sample, this clonotype turned up many times. The V gene is TRBV29-1, the J gene TRBJ2-6, with D perhaps TRBD2 (7 bases). Trimming shortened V by 3 bases and J by 4 bases, and 13 bases separated the two germline ends. The germline V gene encodes CDR1 SQVTM and CDR2 ANQGSEA. This CDR3 region has 15 residues. CDR3 in DNA: TGCAGCGTTGATGGGGGGGCGGAAGGGGCCAACGTCCTGACTTTC. Amino acids: CSVDGGAEGANVLTF. Supplemented by reference TRBV29-1 and TRBJ2-6, the full variable domain reads SAVISQKPSRDICQRGTSLTIQCQVDSQVTMMFWYRQQPGQSLTLIATANQGSEATYESGFVIDKFPISRPNLTFSTLTVSNMSPEDSSIYLCSVDGGAEGANVLTFGAGSRLTVL.

This clonotype was counted at least ten times. The chain links TRBV2 to TRBJ2-1, with D possibly called TRBD1 or TRBD2 (6 bases each). V was cut by 3 bases and J by 0 bases, with 9 bases left in between. The length of the CDR3 is 15 residues. Germline V gene sequence: CDR1 SNHLY, CDR2 FYNNEI. CDR3 residues: CASSEEGGSYNEQFF. DNA of the CDR3: TGTGCCAGCAGTGAGGAGGGGGGCTCCTACAATGAGCAGTTCTTC.

The table lists this clonotype with many counts. CDR3 protein: CASSPGTGGDEQYF. CDR3 nucleotide sequence: TGTGCCAGCTCACCTGGGACAGGGGGAGACGAGCAGTACTTC. The chain recombines TRBV18 with TRBJ2-7, with 11 bases fitting TRBD1. Germline assignment: CDR1 KGHSH and CDR2 LQKENI. V dropped 3 bases and J dropped 5; count of bases not matched to a gene: 3. This CDR3 is 14 amino acids long. Complete variable domain (other parts from reference TRBV18 and TRBJ2-7): NAGVMQNPRHLVRRRGQEARLRCSPMKGHSHVYWYRQLPEEGLKFMVYLQKENIIDESGMPKERFSAEFPKEGPSILRIQQVVRGDSAAYFCASSPGTGGDEQYFGPGTRLTVT.

This clonotype showed up many times. The J gene is TRBJ2-2, the V gene TRBV12-3 or TRBV12-4; D might be TRBD2 (5 bases). V was trimmed by 6 bases and J by 3 bases, leaving 11 bases between them. CDR3 length: 14 amino acids. CDR3 amino acids: CASRPTTYTGELFF. The CDR3 DNA reads TGTGCCAGCAGGCCGACTACCTACACCGGGGAGCTGTTTTTT.

This chain uses TRBV19 with TRBJ1-2; tentative D call: TRBD1 (6 bases). CDR1 LNHDA and CDR2 SQIVND come from the germline V gene (reference sequence). V was trimmed by 4 bases and J by 1 base, leaving 13 bases between them. This CDR3 has 15 residues. The CDR3 DNA follows: TGTGCCAGTAGTACGCCTCGGACAGTTAACTATGGCTACACCTTC. It encodes CASSTPRTVNYGYTF.

Many counts were recorded for this clonotype. V usage is TRBV27 and J usage is TRBJ2-1; 12 nucleotides match TRBD2. Germline lookup yields CDR1 MNHEY and CDR2 SMNVEV (reference sequence). This CDR3 is built from 16 residues. With V trimmed by 6 bases and J by 3 bases, 6 bases remained unmatched. CDR3 loop: CASRMTGLAGYNEQFF. CDR3 sequence (DNA): TGTGCCAGCAGAATGACGGGACTAGCGGGCTACAATGAGCAGTTCTTC.

This clonotype was found many times. The rearrangement uses TRBV20-1 and TRBJ2-1, with D unclear. V was clipped by 7 bases and J by 0 bases, with 16 bases between them. The germline CDR1 and CDR2 sequences are DFQATT and SNEGSKA (reference sequence). The CDR3 spans 15 residues. CDR3 loop: CSGSYGPSSYNEQFF. DNA of the CDR3: TGCAGTGGGTCTTATGGCCCGAGCTCCTACAATGAGCAGTTCTTC.

This clonotype occurred many times. DNA for the CDR3: TGTGCCACCAGCAGAGATCGGGGGCAGGAGACCCAGTACTTC. Its translation is CATSRDRGQETQYF. This chain links TRBV15 with TRBJ2-5; D possibly matches TRBD1 or TRBD2 (6 bases each). Trimming pared 0 bases from V and 5 bases from J, leaving 10 bases between. CDR1 LNHNV and CDR2 YYDKDF come from the germline V gene (reference sequence). The CDR3 has 14 residues.

This clonotype was detected a few times. The chain combines TRBV5-1 with TRBJ2-1, with D perhaps TRBD2 (6 bases). In germline, CDR1 is SGHRS, CDR2 YFSETQ. CDR3 length: 16 amino acids. The V gene lost 0 bases and the J gene lost 9 bases, with 19 bases spanning the gap. CDR3: CASSLAPGTPIGEQFF. The CDR3 bases are TGCGCCAGCAGCTTGGCCCCCGGGACTCCTATCGGTGAGCAGTTCTTC.

Ten or more counts support this clonotype. The V and J genes are TRBV7-9 and TRBJ2-7, with 7 bases fitting TRBD1. The CDR3 is 14 residues long. Trimming at V came to 5 bases and at J to 5 bases, leaving 9 bases not matched to a gene. CDR1 and CDR2 from the germline V gene are SEHNR and FQNEAQ (reference sequence). CDR3 sequence reads: CASSPIGTANEQYF. Here the CDR3 DNA reads TGTGCCAGCAGCCCAATCGGGACAGCCAACGAGCAGTACTTC.

This clonotype was seen only a few times. The chain recombines TRBV5-4 with TRBJ2-1, with TRBD1 matching over 8 bases. Unmatched junction bases numbered 3, after V lost 5 bases and J lost 5 bases. The CDR3 is made up of 13 amino acids. Germline values: CDR1 SGHNT, CDR2 YYREEE (reference sequence). As DNA, the CDR3 is TGTGCCAGCAGTCCGACAGGGGACAATGAGCAGTTCTTC. It codes for CASSPTGDNEQFF.

This clonotype was observed many times. The chain is built from TRBV5-1 and TRBJ2-1, with D possibly TRBD2 on 5 matching bases. Trimming shortened V by 2 bases and J by 10 bases, and 13 bases separated the two germline ends. Germline V gene data show CDR1 as SGHRS and CDR2 as YFSETQ. CDR3 length: 13 amino acids. Here the CDR3 DNA reads TGCGCCAGCAGCTTAGCGCGGGCCGGCGAGCAGTTCTTC. It codes for CASSLARAGEQFF.

For this clonotype: This may stem from a read error, because a much larger clone lies one nucleotide away. The genes are TRBV20-1 and TRBJ1-1, with 11 bases lining up with TRBD1. The J segment lost 3 bases and the V segment lost 5 bases, leaving 14 bases of the junction unmatched. The CDR3 contains 17 residues. Germline V gene lookup returns CDR1 DFQATT and CDR2 SNEGSKA (reference sequence). The DNA for the CDR3 is TGCAGTGCTGGGCGGACAGGGGGCATTGCGATCTACACTGAAGCTTTCTTT. Its protein product is CSAGRTGGIAIYTEAFF.

This clonotype was found many times. The chain combines TRBV19 with TRBJ1-1; weak D call: TRBD1 (6 bases). The V gene's germline CDR1 is LNHDA and CDR2 SQIVND (reference sequence). The V end was cut by 0 bases, the J end by 0 bases, with 14 bases between. The CDR3 spans 17 residues. CDR3 DNA sequence: TGTGCCAGTAGTATAGAGGACAGCCATACCATGAACACTGAAGCTTTCTTT. It specifies CASSIEDSHTMNTEAFF.

This clonotype was picked up many times. V usage is TRBV11-3 and J usage is TRBJ2-2, with D maybe TRBD2 (5 bases). The germline V gene encodes CDR1 SGHNT and CDR2 YENEEA. This CDR3 is built from 15 residues. Trimming pared 0 bases from V and 1 base from J, leaving 6 bases between. Written as DNA, the CDR3 is TGTGCCAGCAGCTTAGAGGGGAGGAACACCGGGGAGCTGTTTTTT. This translates into CASSLEGRNTGELFF.

This clonotype was detected many times. The chain has TRBV18 and TRBJ2-1; D uncertain. Germline lookup yields CDR1 KGHSH and CDR2 LQKENI. The germline V and J ends were trimmed by 3 bases and 10 bases, with 10 bases remaining between them. The CDR3 loop spans 12 amino acids. The CDR3 coding sequence is TGTGCCAGCTCACCTACTCCTGAGGAGCAGTTCTTC. Translated, it gives CASSPTPEEQFF.

In this sample, this clonotype turned up many times. At one boundary the junction diverges from the germline segment, which might be a read error. DNA of the CDR3: TGCAGTCCTAGAGGAGCCTTTTTGACTAGCGGGAGGGCCGGAGATACGCAGTATTTT. Its translation is CSPRGAFLTSGRAGDTQYF. J is TRBJ2-3 and V is TRBV20-1; 14 bases agree with TRBD2. CDR1 and CDR2 from the germline V gene are DFQATT and SNEGSKA (reference sequence). The CDR3 totals 19 residues.

This clonotype was observed a few times. V is TRBV2 and J is TRBJ1-2; D may be TRBD1 (5 bases). Germline-derived CDR1 and CDR2 are SNHLY and FYNNEI. Trimming stripped 6 bases from V and 4 bases from J, with 12 bases between. The CDR3 has 13 residues. CDR3 region: CASSVTVLYGYTF. CDR3 nucleotide sequence: TGTGCCAGCAGCGTGACAGTGCTCTATGGCTACACCTTC.

This sequence joins TRBV9 and TRBJ2-7, with D perhaps matching TRBD1 (6 bases). The CDR3 consists of 17 residues. Germline V gene data show CDR1 as SGDLS and CDR2 as YYNGEE. The V and J ends lost 0 bases and 5 bases respectively, with 21 bases between them. The CDR3 DNA follows: TGTGCCAGCAGCGTAGACGGACCCGAGGGGGTAAGGGACGAGCAGTACTTC. It yields the protein CASSVDGPEGVRDEQYF.

The table lists this clonotype with many counts. The genes are TRBV20-1 and TRBJ1-1; D is possibly TRBD1 (6 bases). Per the germline V gene, CDR1 is DFQATT and CDR2 is SNEGSKA (reference sequence). V was cut by 3 bases and J by 4 bases, with 18 bases left in between. CDR3 length: 15 amino acids. CDR3 coding DNA: TGCAGTGCTAGGGACAGAACAGGGACCAGCACTGAAGCTTTCTTT. It encodes CSARDRTGTSTEAFF.

Only a few counts were recorded for this clonotype. This chain joins TRBV5-1 and TRBJ1-4; 8 bases are a match to TRBD1. V was pared by 1 base and J by 3 bases, with 2 bases of the junction left unmatched. The germline V gene has CDR1 SGHRS and CDR2 YFSETQ. The CDR3 is made up of 15 amino acids. The CDR3 protein is CASSLLRGPNEKLFF. The CDR3 DNA sequence: TGCGCCAGCAGCTTGCTCAGGGGGCCTAATGAAAAACTGTTTTTT. Full variable domain (remainder filled in from reference TRBV5-1 and TRBJ1-4): KAGVTQTPRYLIKTRGQQVTLSCSPISGHRSVSWYQQTPGQGLQFLFEYFSETQRNKGNFPGRFSGRQFSNSRSEMNVSTLELGDSALYLCASSLLRGPNEKLFFGSGTQLSVL.